The rows below give T cell receptor beta chains drawn from one sample of a study of blood T cell repertoires in COVID-19. Clones were sequenced by immunoSEQ multiplex PCR, and TCRdb holds only the in-frame ones, with some missing. The table shows approximately 200,000 clones, with roughly nine tenths occurring only once. Sample: peripheral blood. Receptors originate from a woman aged 30 to 39 with active or convalescent COVID-19. Each CDR3 is given without its conserved first and last residue. Size is stated for part of the rows, as once, few or many counts, or as a class when the clone is expanded.

clone size	V gene	J gene	CDR3 protein
.	TRBV10-3	TRBJ2-2	AISFARRQGTSGNTGELF
.	TRBV4-1	TRBJ1-2	ASSLLGTGTYGYT
.	TRBV6-5	TRBJ2-1	ASSYSRGLYNEQF
.	TRBV15	TRBJ1-2	ATSKTRQGSNYGYT
.	TRBV5-1	TRBJ1-2	ASSLGQDFYGYT
.	TRBV29-1	TRBJ2-7	SAEGLAGAGGYEQY
.	TRBV5-1	TRBJ2-7	ASSLPSGVYEQY
.	TRBV10-3	TRBJ1-1	AIRKQGTMNTEAF
.	TRBV12-3/TRBV12-4	TRBJ2-1	ASSRYSGEQF
.	TRBV3-1/TRBV3-2	TRBJ2-7	ASSQDGTGVGSYEQY
.	TRBV12-3/TRBV12-4	TRBJ2-5	ASSRTVQETQY
.	TRBV18	TRBJ1-2	ASSPPSGPVNYGYT
.	TRBV29-1	TRBJ2-5	SVAGSAGETQY
.	TRBV12-3/TRBV12-4	TRBJ2-5	ASSFRASETQY
.	TRBV7-2	TRBJ1-4	ASSLGKGEKLF
.	TRBV27	TRBJ1-2	ASSLLGGNYGYT
few	TRBV7-9	TRBJ2-7	ASSPGQRGGLYEQY
.	TRBV6-5	TRBJ1-3	ASSYSGAHSGNTIY
.	TRBV28	TRBJ1-2	ASSYGQGHHGYT
.	TRBV7-9	TRBJ2-1	ASSLKGTRANEQF
.	TRBV18	TRBJ1-1	ASSPQGGGGNTEAF
.	TRBV10-3	TRBJ1-2	AISGTGDGYT
once	TRBV9	TRBJ1-1	ASKRAGGTEAF
.	TRBV11-3	TRBJ2-2	ASSSPGQGNTGELF
.	TRBV2	TRBJ2-1	ASSLSRTTSGRGSEQF
.	TRBV7-6	TRBJ2-7	ASSQGQGALLDEQY
.	TRBV19	TRBJ1-2	ASSSPGTGGGYT
few	TRBV27	TRBJ1-2	ASSPGTGGDYGYT
.	TRBV2	TRBJ1-4	ASSEEGAGEKLF
.	TRBV7-9	TRBJ2-1	ASRTGQGAYNEQF
once	TRBV4-1	TRBJ2-5	ASSHSLGTGGQETQY
.	TRBV19	TRBJ1-2	ASRTTANYGYT
.	TRBV25-1	TRBJ2-5	ASSPIVGTQY
.	TRBV29-1	TRBJ1-1	SIDDRLRRTEAF
.	TRBV14	TRBJ2-3	ASSRIPASGTPDTQY
once	TRBV9	TRBJ1-6	ASSVASRVDSSPLH
.	TRBV27	TRBJ1-2	ASSLSGTGVYGYT
.	TRBV30	TRBJ1-2	AWTPGQGLSNYGYT